A single T cell receptor (beta chain) is shown here with its context. Its target is unknown. This sample is part of a study of T cells after yellow fever vaccination. Study results and limitations: The presence of abundant clonotypes contaminating from the bulk population was possible in FACS-sorted repertoires.

The V gene's germline CDR1 is SGHTA and CDR2 FQGTGA. This CDR3 region has 16 residues. The V and J ends lost 1 base and 0 bases respectively, with 13 bases between them. TCRdb reanalysed the 5' RACE reads using MiXCR and keeps one entry per CDR3 protein. This table holds about 350,000 distinct CDR3 sequences, roughly 8.6% found once. This specimen consisted of PBMCs, obtained approximately 47 days after the first yellow fever vaccination. The chain carries TRBV7-3 and TRBJ2-7; tentatively, D is TRBD1 (6 bases). The source of this sequence is a man between 18 and 35 years old who received the YFV17D yellow fever vaccine. The CDR3 sequence: CASSLRRDTASYEQYV. CDR3 nucleotides: TGTGCCAGCAGCTTAAGAAGGGACACCGCCTCCTACGAGCAGTACGTC.